Given below is one T cell receptor (beta chain) in context. There are 17 residues in the CDR3. From germline, CDR1 is MNHNS and CDR2 SASEGT. V was cut by 2 bases and J by 9 bases, with 20 bases left in between. The data originate from a study of T cell responses to AZD1222 COVID-19 vaccine. Sequenced by immunoSEQ multiplex PCR; TCRdb stores in-frame clones only, minus some. The table records about 67,000 clones, roughly four fifths of them present only once. This chain connects TRBV6-1 to TRBJ1-6; TRBD1 might be the D (5 bases). Sequenced material: peripheral blood, taken 28 days after the second AZD1222 dose. The clonotype originates from an adult who received the AZD1222 COVID-19 vaccine. CDR3 in amino acids: CASSETGWDSLGSPLHF. The CDR3 DNA follows: TGTGCCAGCAGTGAAACAGGATGGGACTCTCTGGGTTCACCCCTCCACTTT.